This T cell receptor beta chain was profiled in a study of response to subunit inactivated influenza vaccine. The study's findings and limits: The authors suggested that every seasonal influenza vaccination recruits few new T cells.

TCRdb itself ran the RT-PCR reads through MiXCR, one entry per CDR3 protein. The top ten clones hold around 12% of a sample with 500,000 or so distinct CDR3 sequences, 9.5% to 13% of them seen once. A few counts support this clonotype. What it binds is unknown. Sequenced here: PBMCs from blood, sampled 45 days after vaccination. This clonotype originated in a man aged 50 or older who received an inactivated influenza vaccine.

CDR3 sequence (DNA): TGTGCCACCACACCCCGAGGAATGAGCTCCTACAATGAGCAGTTCTTC. Translation: CATTPRGMSSYNEQFF. This chain uses TRBV10-3 with TRBJ2-1; the D is unclear. CDR1 and CDR2 (germline): ENHRY, SYGVKD. Between the trimmed V and J ends, which lost 10 bases and 0 bases, there was a span of 19 bases. The CDR3 consists of 16 residues.